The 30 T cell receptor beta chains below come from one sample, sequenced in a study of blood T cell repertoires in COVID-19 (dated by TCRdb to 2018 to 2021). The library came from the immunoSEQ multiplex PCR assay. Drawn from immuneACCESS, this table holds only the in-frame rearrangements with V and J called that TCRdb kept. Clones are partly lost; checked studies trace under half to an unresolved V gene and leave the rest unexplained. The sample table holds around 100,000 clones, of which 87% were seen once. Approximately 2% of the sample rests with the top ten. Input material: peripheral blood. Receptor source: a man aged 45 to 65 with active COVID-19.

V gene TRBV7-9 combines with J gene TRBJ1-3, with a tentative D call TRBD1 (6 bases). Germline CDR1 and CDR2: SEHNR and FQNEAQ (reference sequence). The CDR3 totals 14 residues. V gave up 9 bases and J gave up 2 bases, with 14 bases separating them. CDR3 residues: CASQRTGTGNTIYF. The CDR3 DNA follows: TGTGCCAGTCAGCGAACAGGGACTGGAAACACCATATATTTT.

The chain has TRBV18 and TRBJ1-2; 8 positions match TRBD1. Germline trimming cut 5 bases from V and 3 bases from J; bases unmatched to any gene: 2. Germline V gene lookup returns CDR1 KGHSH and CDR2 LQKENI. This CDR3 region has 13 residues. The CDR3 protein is CASSTGQDYGYTF. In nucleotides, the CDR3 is TGTGCCAGCTCAACGGGACAGGACTATGGCTACACCTTC.

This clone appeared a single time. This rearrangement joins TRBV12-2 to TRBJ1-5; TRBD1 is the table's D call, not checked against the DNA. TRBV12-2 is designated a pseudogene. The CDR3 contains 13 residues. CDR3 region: CASRFRYDQPQHF. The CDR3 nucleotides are TGTGCAAGTCGCTTCAGGTACGATCAGCCCCAGCATTTT.

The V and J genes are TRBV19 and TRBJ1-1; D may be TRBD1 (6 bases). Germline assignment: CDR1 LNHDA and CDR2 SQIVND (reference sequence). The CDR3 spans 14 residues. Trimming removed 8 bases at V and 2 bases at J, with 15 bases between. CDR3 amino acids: CASGWGGRNTEAFF. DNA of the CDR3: TGTGCCAGTGGGTGGGGGGGCAGAAACACTGAAGCTTTCTTT.

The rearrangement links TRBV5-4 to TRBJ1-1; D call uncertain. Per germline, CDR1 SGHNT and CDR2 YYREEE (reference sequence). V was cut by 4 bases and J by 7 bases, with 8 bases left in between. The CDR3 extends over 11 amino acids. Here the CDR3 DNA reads TGTGCCAGCAGCGTGAGGAGTGAAGCTTTCTTT. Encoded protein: CASSVRSEAFF.

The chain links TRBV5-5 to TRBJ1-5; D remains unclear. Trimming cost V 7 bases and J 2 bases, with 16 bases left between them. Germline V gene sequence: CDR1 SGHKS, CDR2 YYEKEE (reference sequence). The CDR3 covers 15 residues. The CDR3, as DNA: TGTGCCAGCGGCGTTTCGAACGAGGGCAATCAGCCCCAGCATTTT. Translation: CASGVSNEGNQPQHF.

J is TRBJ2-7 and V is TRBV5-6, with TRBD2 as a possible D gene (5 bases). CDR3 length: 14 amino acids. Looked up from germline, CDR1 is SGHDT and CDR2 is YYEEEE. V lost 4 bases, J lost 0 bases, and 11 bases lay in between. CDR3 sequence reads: CASSPSGSSYEQYF. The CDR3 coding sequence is TGTGCCAGCAGCCCCTCGGGGAGCTCCTACGAGCAGTACTTC. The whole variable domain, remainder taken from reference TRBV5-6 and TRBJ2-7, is DAGVTQSPTHLIKTRGQQVTLRCSPKSGHDTVSWYQQALGQGPQFIFQYYEEEERQRGNFPDRFSGHQFPNYSSELNVNALLLGDSALYLCASSPSGSSYEQYFGPGTRLTVT.

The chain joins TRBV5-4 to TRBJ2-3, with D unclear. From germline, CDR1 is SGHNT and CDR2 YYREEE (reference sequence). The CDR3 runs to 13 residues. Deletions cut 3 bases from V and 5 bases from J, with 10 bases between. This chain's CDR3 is CASSSGIGDTQYF. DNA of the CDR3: TGTGCCAGCAGCTCTGGTATCGGAGATACGCAGTATTTT.

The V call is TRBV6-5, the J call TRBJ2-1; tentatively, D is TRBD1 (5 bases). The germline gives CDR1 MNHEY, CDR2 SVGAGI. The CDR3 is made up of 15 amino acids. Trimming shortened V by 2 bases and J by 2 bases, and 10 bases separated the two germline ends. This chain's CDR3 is CASSYGQGPYNEQFF. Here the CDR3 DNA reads TGTGCCAGCAGTTACGGCCAGGGCCCCTACAATGAGCAGTTCTTC.

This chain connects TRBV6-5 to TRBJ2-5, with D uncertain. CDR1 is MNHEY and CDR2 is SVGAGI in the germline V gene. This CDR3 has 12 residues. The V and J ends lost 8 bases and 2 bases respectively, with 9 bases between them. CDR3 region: CASQRPQETQYF. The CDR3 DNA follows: TGTGCCAGCCAGAGGCCGCAAGAGACCCAGTACTTC.

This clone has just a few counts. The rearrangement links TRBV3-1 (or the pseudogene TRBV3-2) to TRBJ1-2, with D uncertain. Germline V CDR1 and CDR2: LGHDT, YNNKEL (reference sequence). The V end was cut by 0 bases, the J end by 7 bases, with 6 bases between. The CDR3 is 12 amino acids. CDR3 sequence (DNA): TGTGCCAGCAGCCAAGATTACGGTGGCTACACCTTC. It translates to CASSQDYGGYTF.

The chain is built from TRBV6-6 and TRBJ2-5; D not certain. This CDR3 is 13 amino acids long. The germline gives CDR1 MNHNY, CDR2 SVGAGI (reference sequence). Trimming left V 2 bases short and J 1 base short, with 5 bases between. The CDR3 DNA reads TGTGCCAGCAGTTACCCTCTCCAAGAGACCCAGTACTTC. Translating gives CASSYPLQETQYF.

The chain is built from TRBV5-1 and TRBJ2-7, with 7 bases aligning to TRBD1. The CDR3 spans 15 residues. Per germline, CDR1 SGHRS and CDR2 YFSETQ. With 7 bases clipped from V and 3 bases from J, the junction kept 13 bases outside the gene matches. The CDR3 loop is CASGTYRGAGYEQYF. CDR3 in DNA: TGCGCCAGCGGAACCTACAGGGGAGCTGGCTACGAGCAGTACTTC.

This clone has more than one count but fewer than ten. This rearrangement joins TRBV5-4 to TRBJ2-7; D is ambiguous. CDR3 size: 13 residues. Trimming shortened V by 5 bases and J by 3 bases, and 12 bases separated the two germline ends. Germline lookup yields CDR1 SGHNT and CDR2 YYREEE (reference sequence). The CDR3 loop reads CASSSPLNYEQYF. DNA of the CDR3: TGTGCCAGCAGTTCTCCCTTAAACTACGAGCAGTACTTC.

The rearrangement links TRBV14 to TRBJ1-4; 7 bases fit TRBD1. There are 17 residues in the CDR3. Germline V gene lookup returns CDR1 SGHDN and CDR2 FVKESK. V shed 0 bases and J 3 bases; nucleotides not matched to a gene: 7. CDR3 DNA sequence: TGTGCCAGCAGCCAAGATCCAGGGGGTCTCGCTAATGAAAAACTGTTTTTT. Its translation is CASSQDPGGLANEKLFF.

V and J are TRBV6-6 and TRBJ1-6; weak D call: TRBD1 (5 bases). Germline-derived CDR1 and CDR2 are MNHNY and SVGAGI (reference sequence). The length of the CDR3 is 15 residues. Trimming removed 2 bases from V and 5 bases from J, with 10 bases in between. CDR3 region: CASSYLDTDNSPLHF. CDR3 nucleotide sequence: TGTGCCAGCAGTTACCTGGACACAGATAATTCACCCCTCCACTTT.

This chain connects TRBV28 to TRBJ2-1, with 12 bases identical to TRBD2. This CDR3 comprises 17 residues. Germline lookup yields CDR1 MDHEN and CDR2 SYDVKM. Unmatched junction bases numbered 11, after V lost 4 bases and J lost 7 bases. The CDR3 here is CASSSSRLAGAGNEQFF. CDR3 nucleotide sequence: TGTGCCAGCAGTTCTTCAAGACTAGCGGGGGCGGGAAATGAGCAGTTCTTC. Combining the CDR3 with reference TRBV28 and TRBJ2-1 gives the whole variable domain DVKVTQSSRYLVKRTGEKVFLECVQDMDHENMFWYRQDPGLGLRLIYFSYDVKMKEKGDIPEGYSVSREKKERFSLILESASTNQTSMYLCASSSSRLAGAGNEQFFGPGTRLTVL.

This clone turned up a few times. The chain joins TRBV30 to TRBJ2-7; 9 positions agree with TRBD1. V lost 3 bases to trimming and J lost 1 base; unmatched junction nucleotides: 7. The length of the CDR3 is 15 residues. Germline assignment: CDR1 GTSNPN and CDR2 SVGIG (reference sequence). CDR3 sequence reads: CAWSRLGQGSYEQYF. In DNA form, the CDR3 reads TGTGCCTGGAGCCGTCTTGGACAGGGGTCCTACGAGCAGTACTTC.

CDR3 loop: CASSLKSGLAGGNNEQFF. The CDR3 DNA sequence: TGTGCCAGCAGCTTAAAATCAGGACTAGCGGGGGGAAACAATGAGCAGTTCTTC. The chain is built from TRBV7-3 and TRBJ2-1; 14 bases agree with TRBD2. The trim removed 1 base at V and 5 bases at J, leaving 7 bases unmatched. Germline CDR1 is SGHTA and CDR2 is FQGTGA. The CDR3 is made up of 18 amino acids. Combining the CDR3 with reference TRBV7-3 and TRBJ2-1 gives the whole variable domain GAGVSQTPSNKVTEKGKYVELRCDPISGHTALYWYRQSLGQGPEFLIYFQGTGAADDSGLPNDRFFAVRPEGSVSTLKIQRTERGDSAVYLCASSLKSGLAGGNNEQFFGPGTRLTVL.

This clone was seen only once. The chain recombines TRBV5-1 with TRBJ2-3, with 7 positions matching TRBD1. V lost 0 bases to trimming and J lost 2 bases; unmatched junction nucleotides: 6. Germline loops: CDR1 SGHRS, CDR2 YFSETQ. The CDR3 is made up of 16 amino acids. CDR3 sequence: CASSLEGQTNTDTQYF. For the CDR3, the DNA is TGCGCCAGCAGCTTGGAGGGACAGACCAACACAGATACGCAGTATTTT.

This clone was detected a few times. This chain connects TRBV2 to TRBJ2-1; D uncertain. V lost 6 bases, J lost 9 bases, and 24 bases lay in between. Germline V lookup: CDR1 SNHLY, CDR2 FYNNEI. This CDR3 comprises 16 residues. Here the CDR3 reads CASSPHPPPVVGEQFF. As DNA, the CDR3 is TGTGCCAGCAGCCCTCACCCCCCCCCGGTTGTCGGTGAGCAGTTCTTC.

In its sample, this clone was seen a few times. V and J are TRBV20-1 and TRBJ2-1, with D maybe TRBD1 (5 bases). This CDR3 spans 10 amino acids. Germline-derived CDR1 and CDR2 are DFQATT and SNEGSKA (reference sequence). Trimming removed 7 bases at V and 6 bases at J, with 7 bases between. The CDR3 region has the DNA TGCAGTGGTCAGGGCAATGAGCAGTTCTTC. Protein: CSGQGNEQFF.

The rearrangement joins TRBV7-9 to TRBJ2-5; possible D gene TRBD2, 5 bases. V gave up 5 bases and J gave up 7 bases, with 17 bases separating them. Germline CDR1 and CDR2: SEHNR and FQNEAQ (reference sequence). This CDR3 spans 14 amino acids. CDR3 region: CASSPRVPARTQYF. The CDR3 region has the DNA TGTGCCAGCAGCCCGAGGGTTCCCGCGAGGACCCAGTACTTC.

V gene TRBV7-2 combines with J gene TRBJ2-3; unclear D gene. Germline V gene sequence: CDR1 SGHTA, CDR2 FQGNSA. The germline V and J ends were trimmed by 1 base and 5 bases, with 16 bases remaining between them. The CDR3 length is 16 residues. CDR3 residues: CASSLVGSLPGDTQYF. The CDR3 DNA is TGTGCCAGCAGCTTAGTTGGTAGCCTTCCGGGAGATACGCAGTATTTT.

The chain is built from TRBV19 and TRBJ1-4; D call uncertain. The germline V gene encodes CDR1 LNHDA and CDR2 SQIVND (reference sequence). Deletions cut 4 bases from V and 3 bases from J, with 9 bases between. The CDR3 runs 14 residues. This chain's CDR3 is CASSTLAANEKLFF. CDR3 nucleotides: TGTGCCAGTAGTACCCTGGCGGCTAATGAAAAACTGTTTTTT.

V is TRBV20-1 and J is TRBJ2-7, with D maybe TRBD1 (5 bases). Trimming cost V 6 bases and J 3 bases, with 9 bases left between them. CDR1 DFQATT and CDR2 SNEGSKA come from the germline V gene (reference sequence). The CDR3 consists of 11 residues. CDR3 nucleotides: TGCAGTGCGAGGACATACTACGAGCAGTACTTC. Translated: CSARTYYEQYF.

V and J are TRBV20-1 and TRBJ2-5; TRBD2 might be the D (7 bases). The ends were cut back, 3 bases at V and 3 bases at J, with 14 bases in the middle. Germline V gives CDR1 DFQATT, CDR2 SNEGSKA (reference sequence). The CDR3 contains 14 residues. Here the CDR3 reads CSASRGGVEETQYF. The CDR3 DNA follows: TGCAGTGCTAGTAGGGGGGGGGTCGAAGAGACCCAGTACTTC.

The CDR3 sequence is CASSVGQTNTEAFF. DNA of the CDR3: TGTGCCAGTAGTGTGGGACAGACGAACACTGAAGCTTTCTTT. The gene calls are TRBV19 and TRBJ1-1; 7 nucleotides match TRBD1. V was pared by 5 bases and J by 1 base, with 4 bases of the junction left unmatched. Germline V CDR1 and CDR2: LNHDA, SQIVND (reference sequence). This CDR3 is built from 14 residues.

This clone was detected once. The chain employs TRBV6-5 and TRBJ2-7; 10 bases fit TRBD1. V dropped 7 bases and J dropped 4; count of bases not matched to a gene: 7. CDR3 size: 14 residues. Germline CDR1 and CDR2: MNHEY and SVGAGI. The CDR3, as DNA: TGTGCCAGCAACGGAGGACAGGGGGGGTACGAGCAGTACTTC. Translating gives CASNGGQGGYEQYF.

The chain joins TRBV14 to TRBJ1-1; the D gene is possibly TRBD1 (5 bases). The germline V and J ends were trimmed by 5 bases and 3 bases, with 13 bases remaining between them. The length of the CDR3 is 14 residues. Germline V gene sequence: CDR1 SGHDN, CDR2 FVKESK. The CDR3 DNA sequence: TGTGCCAGCAGCGCCCTGGGGGGGTACACTGAAGCTTTCTTT. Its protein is CASSALGGYTEAFF.